This T cell receptor beta chain was found in a study of Tregs in tolerant kidney transplant recipients. The table came from immunoSEQ multiplex PCR; TCRdb's copy has only in-frame clones and leaves some out. This table has tens of thousands of clones, 90% to 95% appearing once. V lost 1 base to trimming and J lost 7 bases, with 14 bases between them. The germline V gene has CDR1 SGHTA and CDR2 FQGNSA. The CDR3 is 15 amino acids. Related graft donors supplied nonmyeloablative bone marrow transplants, and mixed chimerism was transient. The chain couples TRBV7-2 to TRBJ2-1; D is undetermined. The receptor was isolated from a human patient who received a combined kidney and bone marrow transplant. Some T cells may be transferred from the graft donor. This sample comprised CD4+ T cells from blood (PBMCs), obtained 12 months after the transplant. CDR3 protein: CASSLVAPARNEQFF. The CDR3 DNA sequence: TGTGCCAGCAGCTTAGTAGCCCCCGCGCGGAATGAGCAGTTCTTC.